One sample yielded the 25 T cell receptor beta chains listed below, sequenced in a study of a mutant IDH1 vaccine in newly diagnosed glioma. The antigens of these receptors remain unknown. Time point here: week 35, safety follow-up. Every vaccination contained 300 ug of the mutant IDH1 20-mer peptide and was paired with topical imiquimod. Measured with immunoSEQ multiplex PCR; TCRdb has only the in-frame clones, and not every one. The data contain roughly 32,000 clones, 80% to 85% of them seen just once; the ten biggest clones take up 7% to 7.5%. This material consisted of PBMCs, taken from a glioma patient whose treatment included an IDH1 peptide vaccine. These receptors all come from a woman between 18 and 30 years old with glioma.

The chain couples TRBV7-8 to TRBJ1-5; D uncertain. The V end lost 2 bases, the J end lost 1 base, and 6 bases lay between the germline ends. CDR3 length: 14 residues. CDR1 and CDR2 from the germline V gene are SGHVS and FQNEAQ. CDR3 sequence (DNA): TGTGCCAGCAGCTTAACGGACAGCAATCAGCCCCAGCATTTT. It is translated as CASSLTDSNQPQHF.

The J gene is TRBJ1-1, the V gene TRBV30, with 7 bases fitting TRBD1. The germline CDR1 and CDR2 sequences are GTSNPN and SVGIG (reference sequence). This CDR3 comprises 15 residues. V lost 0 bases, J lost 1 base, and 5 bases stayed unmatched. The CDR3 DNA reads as TGTGCCTGGAGTGTCTTAGGGGGCCGGAACACTGAAGCTTTCTTT. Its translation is CAWSVLGGRNTEAFF.

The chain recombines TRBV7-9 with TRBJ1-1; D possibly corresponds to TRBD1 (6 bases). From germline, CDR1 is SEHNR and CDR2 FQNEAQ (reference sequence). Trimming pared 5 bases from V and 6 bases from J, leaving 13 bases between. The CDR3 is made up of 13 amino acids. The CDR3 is CASSTRTVPEAFF. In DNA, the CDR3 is TGTGCCAGCAGCACCCGGACAGTTCCTGAAGCTTTCTTT. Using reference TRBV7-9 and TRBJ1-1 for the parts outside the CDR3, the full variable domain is DTGVSQNPRHKITKRGQNVTFRCDPISEHNRLYWYRQTLGQGPEFLTYFQNEAQLEKSRLLSDRFSAERPKGSFSTLEIQRTEQGDSAMYLCASSTRTVPEAFFGQGTRLTVV.

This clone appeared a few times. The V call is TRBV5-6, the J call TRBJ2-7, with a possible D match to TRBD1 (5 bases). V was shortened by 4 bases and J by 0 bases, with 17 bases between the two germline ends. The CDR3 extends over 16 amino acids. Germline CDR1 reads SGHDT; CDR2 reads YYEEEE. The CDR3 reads CASSLQGHRSSYEQYF. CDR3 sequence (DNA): TGTGCCAGCAGCCTGCAGGGTCATCGGAGCTCCTACGAGCAGTACTTC.

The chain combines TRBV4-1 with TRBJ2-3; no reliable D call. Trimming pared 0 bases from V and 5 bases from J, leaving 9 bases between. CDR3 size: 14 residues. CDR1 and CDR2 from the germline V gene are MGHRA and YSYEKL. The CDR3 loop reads CASSQDNSGDTQYF. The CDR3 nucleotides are TGCGCCAGCAGCCAAGATAATTCGGGAGATACGCAGTATTTT.

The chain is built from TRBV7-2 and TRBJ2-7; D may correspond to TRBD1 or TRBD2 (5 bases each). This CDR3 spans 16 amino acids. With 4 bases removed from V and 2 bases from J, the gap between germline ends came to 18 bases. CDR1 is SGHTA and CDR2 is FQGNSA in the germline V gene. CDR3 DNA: TGTGCCAGCAGCTCCCGGGCGGCAGGGAGTCCCTACGAGCAGTACTTC. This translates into CASSSRAAGSPYEQYF. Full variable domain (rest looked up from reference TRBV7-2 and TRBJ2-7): GAGVSQSPSNKVTEKGKDVELRCDPISGHTALYWYRQSLGQGLEFLIYFQGNSAPDKSGLPSDRFSAERTGGSVSTLTIQRTQQEDSAVYLCASSSRAAGSPYEQYFGPGTRLTVT.

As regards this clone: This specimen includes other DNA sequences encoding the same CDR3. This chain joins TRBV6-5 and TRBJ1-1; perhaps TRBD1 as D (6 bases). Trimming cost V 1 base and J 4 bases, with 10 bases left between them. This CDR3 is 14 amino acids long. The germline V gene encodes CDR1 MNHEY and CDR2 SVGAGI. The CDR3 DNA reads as TGTGCCAGCAGTTACTATACCAGGGGCACTGAAGCTTTCTTT. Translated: CASSYYTRGTEAFF.

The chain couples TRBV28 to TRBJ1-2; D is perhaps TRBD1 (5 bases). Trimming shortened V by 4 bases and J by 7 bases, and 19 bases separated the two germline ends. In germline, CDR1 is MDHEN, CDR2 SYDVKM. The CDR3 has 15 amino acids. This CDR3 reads CASSSGGGWIIGYTF. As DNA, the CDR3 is TGTGCCAGCAGTTCCGGCGGGGGTTGGATTATTGGCTACACCTTC.

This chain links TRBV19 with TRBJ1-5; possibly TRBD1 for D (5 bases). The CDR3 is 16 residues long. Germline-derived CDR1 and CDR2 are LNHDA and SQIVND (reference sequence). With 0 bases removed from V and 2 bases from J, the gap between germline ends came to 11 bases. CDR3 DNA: TGTGCCAGTAGTATAGACAGGGTTTTGGGCAATCAGCCCCAGCATTTT. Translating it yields CASSIDRVLGNQPQHF.

The CDR3 loop is CASSELAGGQETQYF. CDR3 DNA: TGTGCCAGCAGTGAACTAGCGGGGGGGCAAGAGACCCAGTACTTC. This sequence joins TRBV6-1 and TRBJ2-5; 12 bases map to TRBD2. The CDR3 contains 15 residues. The germline CDR1 and CDR2 sequences are MNHNS and SASEGT. Germline trimming cut 2 bases from V and 2 bases from J; bases unmatched to any gene: 0.

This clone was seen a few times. CDR3 nucleotides: TGTGCCAGCAGCTTGGGACTAGCGGGATACAATGAGCAGTTCTTC. It yields the protein CASSLGLAGYNEQFF. The chain is built from TRBV5-5 and TRBJ2-1; 11 bases map to TRBD2. Germline values: CDR1 SGHKS, CDR2 YYEKEE (reference sequence). The CDR3 has 15 amino acids. V dropped 0 bases and J dropped 4; count of bases not matched to a gene: 0. The variable domain in full, with the rest retrieved from reference TRBV5-5 and TRBJ2-1, is DAGVTQSPTHLIKTRGQQVTLRCSPISGHKSVSWYQQVLGQGPQFIFQYYEKEERGRGNFPDRFSARQFPNYSSELNVNALLLGDSALYLCASSLGLAGYNEQFFGPGTRLTVL.

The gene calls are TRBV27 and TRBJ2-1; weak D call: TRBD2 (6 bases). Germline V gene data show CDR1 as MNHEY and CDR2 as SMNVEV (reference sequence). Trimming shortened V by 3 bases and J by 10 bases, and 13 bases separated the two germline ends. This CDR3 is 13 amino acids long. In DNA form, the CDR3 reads TGTGCCAGCAGTTTGGGGGGTGGAGGGGAGCAGTTCTTC. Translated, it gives CASSLGGGGEQFF.

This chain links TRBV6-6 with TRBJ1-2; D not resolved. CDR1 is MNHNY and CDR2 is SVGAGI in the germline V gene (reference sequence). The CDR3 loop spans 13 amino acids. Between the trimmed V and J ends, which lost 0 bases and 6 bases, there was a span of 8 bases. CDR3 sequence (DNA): TGTGCCAGCAGTTACTCGATAGAGAATGGCTACACCTTC. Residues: CASSYSIENGYTF.

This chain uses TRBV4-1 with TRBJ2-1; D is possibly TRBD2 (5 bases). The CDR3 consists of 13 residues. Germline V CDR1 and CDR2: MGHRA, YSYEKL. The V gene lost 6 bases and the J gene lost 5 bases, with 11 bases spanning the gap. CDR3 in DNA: TGCGCCAGCAGAGAGACTACTAACAATGAGCAGTTCTTC. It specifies CASRETTNNEQFF.

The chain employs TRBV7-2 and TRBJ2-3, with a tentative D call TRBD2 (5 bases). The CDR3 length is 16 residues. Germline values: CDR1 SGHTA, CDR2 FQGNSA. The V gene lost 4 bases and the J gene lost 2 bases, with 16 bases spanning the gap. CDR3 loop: CASSSLPGIVTDTQYF. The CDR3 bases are TGTGCCAGCAGCTCTCTCCCGGGGATAGTCACAGATACGCAGTATTTT.

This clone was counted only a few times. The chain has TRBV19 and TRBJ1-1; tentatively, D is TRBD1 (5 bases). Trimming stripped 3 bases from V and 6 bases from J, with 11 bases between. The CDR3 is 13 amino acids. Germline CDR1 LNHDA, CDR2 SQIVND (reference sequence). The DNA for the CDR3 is TGTGCCAGTAGTATTACAAGGGGAGCTGAAGCTTTCTTT. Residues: CASSITRGAEAFF.

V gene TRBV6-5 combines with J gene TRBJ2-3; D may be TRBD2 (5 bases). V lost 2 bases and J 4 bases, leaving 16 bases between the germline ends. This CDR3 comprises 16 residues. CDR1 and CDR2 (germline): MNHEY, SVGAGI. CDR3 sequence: CASSYRGASRADTQYF. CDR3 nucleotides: TGTGCCAGCAGTTACCGGGGAGCCAGCCGTGCAGATACGCAGTATTTT.

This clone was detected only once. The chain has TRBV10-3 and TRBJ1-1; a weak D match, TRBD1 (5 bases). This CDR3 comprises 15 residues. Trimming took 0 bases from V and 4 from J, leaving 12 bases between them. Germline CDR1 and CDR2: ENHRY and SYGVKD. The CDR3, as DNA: TGTGCCATCAGTGAGTCAGAACAGGTGGGCACTGAAGCTTTCTTT. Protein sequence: CAISESEQVGTEAFF.

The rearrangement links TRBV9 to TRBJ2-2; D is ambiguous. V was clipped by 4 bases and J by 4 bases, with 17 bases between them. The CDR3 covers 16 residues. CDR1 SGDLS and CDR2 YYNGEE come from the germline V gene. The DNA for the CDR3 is TGTGCCAGCAGCTCCCGAGTTGGGTGGGTCACCGGGGAGCTGTTTTTT. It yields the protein CASSSRVGWVTGELFF.

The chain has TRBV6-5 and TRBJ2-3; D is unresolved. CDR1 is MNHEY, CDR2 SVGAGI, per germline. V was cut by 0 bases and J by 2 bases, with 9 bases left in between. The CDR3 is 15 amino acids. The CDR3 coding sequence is TGTGCCAGCAGTTACTCCCCCTTAGCCACAGATACGCAGTATTTT. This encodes CASSYSPLATDTQYF.

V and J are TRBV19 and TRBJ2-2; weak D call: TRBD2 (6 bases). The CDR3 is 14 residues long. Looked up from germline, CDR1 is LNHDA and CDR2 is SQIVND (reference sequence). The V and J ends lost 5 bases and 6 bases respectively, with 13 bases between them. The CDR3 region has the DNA TGTGCCAGTAGTCCCCGACTAGTCTCCGGGGAGCTGTTTTTT. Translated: CASSPRLVSGELFF.

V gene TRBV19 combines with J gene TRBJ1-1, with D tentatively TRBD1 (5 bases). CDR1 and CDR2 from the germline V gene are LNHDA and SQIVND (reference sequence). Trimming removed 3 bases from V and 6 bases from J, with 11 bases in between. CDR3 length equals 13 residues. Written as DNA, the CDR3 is TGTGCCAGTAGTATCTTTTGGGGGTCTGAAGCTTTCTTT. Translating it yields CASSIFWGSEAFF.

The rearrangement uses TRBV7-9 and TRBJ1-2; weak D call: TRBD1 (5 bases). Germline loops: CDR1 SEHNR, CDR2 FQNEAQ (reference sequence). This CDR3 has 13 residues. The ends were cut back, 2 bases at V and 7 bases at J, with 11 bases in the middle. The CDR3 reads CASSLMGEGGYTF. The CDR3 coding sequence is TGTGCCAGCAGCTTAATGGGGGAGGGTGGCTACACCTTC.

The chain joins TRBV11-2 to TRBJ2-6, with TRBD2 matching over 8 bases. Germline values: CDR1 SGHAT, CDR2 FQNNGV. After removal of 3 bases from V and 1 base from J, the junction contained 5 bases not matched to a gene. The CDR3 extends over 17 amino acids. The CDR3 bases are TGTGCCAGCAGCTTGAGTAGCGGGGTTTCTGGGGCCAACGTCCTGACTTTC. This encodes CASSLSSGVSGANVLTF.

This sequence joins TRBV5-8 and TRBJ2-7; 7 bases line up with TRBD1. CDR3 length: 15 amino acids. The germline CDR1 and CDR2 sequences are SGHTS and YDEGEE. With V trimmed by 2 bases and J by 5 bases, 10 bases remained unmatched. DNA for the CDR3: TGTGCCAGCAGCTTCAGACAGGGACCCCAGGACGAGCAGTACTTC. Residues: CASSFRQGPQDEQYF.